This entry features one TCR beta chain sequence. Its specificity is not known. Data came from immunoSEQ multiplex PCR; TCRdb stores just in-frame clones and leaves some out. The sample records over 90,000 clones, roughly 90% being singletons. From germline, CDR1 is SGHNT and CDR2 YENEEA. CDR3 length: 12 residues. Trimming pared 1 base from V and 10 bases from J, leaving 10 bases between. These data originate in a study of T cell responses to AZD1222 COVID-19 vaccine. The analysis combined second doses at about 4 or about 12 weeks. General study points: The study reported that nearly half of spike-specific TCRs target unmutated variant regions. Spike was spanned by vaccine-associated CD4 TCRs, with dominance at 160-218 and 743-854. Clonal diversity may have been underestimated in mostly white British donors.

The material sequenced was peripheral blood, taken 28 days after the second AZD1222 dose. This clonotype was sampled from an adult who received the AZD1222 COVID-19 vaccine. This sequence joins TRBV11-3 and TRBJ1-1; D may be TRBD1 (5 bases). For the CDR3, the DNA is TGTGCCAGCAGCTTAGCTTCAGGGCGAGCTTTCTTT. The encoded protein is CASSLASGRAFF.